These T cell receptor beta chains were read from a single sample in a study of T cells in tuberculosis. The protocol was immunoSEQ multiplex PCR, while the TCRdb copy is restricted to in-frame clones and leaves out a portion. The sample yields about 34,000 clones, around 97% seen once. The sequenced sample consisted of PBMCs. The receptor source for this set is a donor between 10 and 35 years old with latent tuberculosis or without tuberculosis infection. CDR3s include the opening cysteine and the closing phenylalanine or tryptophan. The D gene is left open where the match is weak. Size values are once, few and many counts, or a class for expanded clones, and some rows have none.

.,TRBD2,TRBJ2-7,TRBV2,TGTGCCAGCAGTGAAAGTTGGGCTAGCGGGGAAGACGAGCAGTACTTC,CASSESWASGEDEQYF
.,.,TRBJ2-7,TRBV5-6,TGTGCCAGCAGCTTCTTTCAGACCTACGAGCAGTACTTC,CASSFFQTYEQYF
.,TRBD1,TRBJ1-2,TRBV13,TGTGCCAGCAGTTCGCAGCGACCGGACAGGGGGATTGGCTACACCTTC,CASSSQRPDRGIGYTF
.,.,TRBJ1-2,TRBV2,TGTGCCAGCAGTGACGGGGTTCGGAGTGGCTACACCTTC,CASSDGVRSGYTF
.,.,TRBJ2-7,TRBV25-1,TGTGCCAGCAGTGGATGGGGAGACCTATACGAGCAGTACTTC,CASSGWGDLYEQYF
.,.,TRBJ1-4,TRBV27,TGTGCCAGCAGTGCCGGGACTACGGGGGGTGAAAAACTGTTTTTT,CASSAGTTGGEKLFF
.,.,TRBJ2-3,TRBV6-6,TGTGCCAGCAGTTCCCGGGACACAGATACGCAGTATTTT,CASSSRDTDTQYF
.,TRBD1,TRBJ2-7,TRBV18,TGTGCCAGCTCACCAAGTTTATCAGGGGGCACCTACGAGCAGTACTTC,CASSPSLSGGTYEQYF
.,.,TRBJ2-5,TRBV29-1,TGCAGCGTTGTTCACCAGGGGACGGTTCAAGAGACCCAGTACTTC,CSVVHQGTVQETQYF
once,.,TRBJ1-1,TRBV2,TGTGCCAGCCCCAACCTGGGGGGTAAAGCTTTCTTT,CASPNLGGKAFF
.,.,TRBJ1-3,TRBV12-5,TGTGCTAGTGGTTTGGTAAAAGGCGAACTGCGGGACACCATATATTTT,CASGLVKGELRDTIYF
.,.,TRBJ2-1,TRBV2,TGTGCCAGCAGTGTGGAACAGGTACTATACAATGAGCAGTTCTTC,CASSVEQVLYNEQFF
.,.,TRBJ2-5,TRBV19,TGTGCCAGTAGTATCAAAATCCGACTAGTAACGGAGACCCAGTACTTC,CASSIKIRLVTETQYF
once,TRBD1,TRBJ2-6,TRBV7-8,TGTGCCAGCAGCACGGACAGGGCTGGGGCCAACGTCCTGACTTTC,CASSTDRAGANVLTF
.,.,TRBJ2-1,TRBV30,TGTGCCTGGAGTGCCTTCCTCAATGAGCAGTTCTTC,CAWSAFLNEQFF
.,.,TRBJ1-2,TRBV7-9,TGTGCCAGCAGCCCCAGTAGTCTACGTAACAACTTGGAGTATGGCTACACCTTC,CASSPSSLRNNLEYGYTF
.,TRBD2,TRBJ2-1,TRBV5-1,TGCGCCAGCAGTCCTAGCGGGTCGCGCTCCTACAATGAGCAGTTCTTC,CASSPSGSRSYNEQFF
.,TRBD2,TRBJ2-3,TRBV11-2,TGTGCCAGCAGCTTAGAGGGAAGCGGGAGGGGCACAGATACGCAGTATTTT,CASSLEGSGRGTDTQYF
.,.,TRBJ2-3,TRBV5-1,TGCGCCAGCAGCTTCTTAGAGGGAGATACGCAGTATTTT,CASSFLEGDTQYF
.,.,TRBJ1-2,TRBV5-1,TGCGCCAGCAGCTTGGGGGCATATGGCTACACCTTC,CASSLGAYGYTF
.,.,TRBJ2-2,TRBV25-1,TGTGCCAGCAGTGAGTCCGGGGACACCGGGGAGCTGTTTTTT,CASSESGDTGELFF
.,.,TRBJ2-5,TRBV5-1,TGCGCCAGCAGCGGTAACCAGGGGACCCAGTACTTC,CASSGNQGTQYF
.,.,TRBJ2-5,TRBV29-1,TGCAGCGTTGAAGTTCCCGCGCAAGAGACCCAGTACTTC,CSVEVPAQETQYF
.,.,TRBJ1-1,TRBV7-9,TGTGCCAGCCAATTGACAGGGAACACTGAAGCTTTCTTT,CASQLTGNTEAFF
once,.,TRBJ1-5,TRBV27,TGTGCCAGCGGGGGGGTAAATCAGCCCCAGCATTTT,CASGGVNQPQHF
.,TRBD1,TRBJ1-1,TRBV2,TGTGCCAGCAGGGACGACAGGGTTTACACTGAAGCTTTCTTT,CASRDDRVYTEAFF
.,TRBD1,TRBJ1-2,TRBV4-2,TGTGCCAGCAGCCAAGATCTTGTTAAGACAGGGCTTAGCTATGGCTACACCTTC,CASSQDLVKTGLSYGYTF
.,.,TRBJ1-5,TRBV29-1,TGCAGCGCTCAGGTGGGAGGGACCGGCAATCAGCCCCAGCATTTT,CSAQVGGTGNQPQHF
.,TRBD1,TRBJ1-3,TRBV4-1,TGCGCCAGCAGCCAAGAGGGGGCACAGGGGCGACTTGGAAACACCATATATTTT,CASSQEGAQGRLGNTIYF
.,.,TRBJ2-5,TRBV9,TGTGCCAGCAGCGTAGATGTACAAGAGACCCAGTACTTC,CASSVDVQETQYF
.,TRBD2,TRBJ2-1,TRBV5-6,TGTGCCAGCAGCTCGTTGAGCGGGATCGCCTACAATGAGCAGTTCTTC,CASSSLSGIAYNEQFF
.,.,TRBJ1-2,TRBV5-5,TGTGCCAGCAATCAGGGTAATTATGGCTACACCTTC,CASNQGNYGYTF
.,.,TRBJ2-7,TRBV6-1,TGTGCCAGCAGTGTATCACAGATTGAGTACTTC,CASSVSQIEYF
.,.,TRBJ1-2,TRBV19,TGTGCCAGTAGTATAGGGGGCGGAAATGGCTACACCTTC,CASSIGGGNGYTF
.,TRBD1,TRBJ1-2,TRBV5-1,TGCGCCAGCAGCCCCGGGACAGGGAATGGCTACACCTTC,CASSPGTGNGYTF
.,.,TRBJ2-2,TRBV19,TGTGCCAGTAGTGCGACAGTTTCGACCGGGGAGCTGTTTTTT,CASSATVSTGELFF
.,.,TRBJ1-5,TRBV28,TGTGCCAGCACCGTATATAGGGGCCAGCCCCAGCATTTT,CASTVYRGQPQHF
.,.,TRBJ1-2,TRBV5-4,TGTGCCAGCAGCTTTTACGGGACAACTAACTATGGCTACACCTTC,CASSFYGTTNYGYTF